The clone carrying this T cell receptor (beta chain) was observed at least ten times. Its matching antigen is unknown. A library of TCRbeta sequences, prepared with unique molecular identifiers, was generated. TCRdb itself ran the PCR reads through MiXCR, one entry per CDR3 protein. In the table there are around 700,000 distinct CDR3 sequences, roughly 14% of which are singletons. These data come from a study of T-cell reconstitution after alpha-beta-depleted transplantation in children. The CDR3 runs to 14 residues. V shed 3 bases, J shed 4 bases, and the junction held 4 bases outside the gene matches. In germline, CDR1 is SGHRS, CDR2 YFSETQ. Regarding the study as a whole: T-cell numbers and diversity one year post-transplant derived largely from freshly generated T cells. About two months after transplant, alpha-beta T cells reportedly came from several hundred expanded graft clones. Recipient T cells and thymic progenitors that survived gave rise to the high TCRbeta diversity observed at day 60 in some patients.

The sequencing here drew on PBMCs, taken before TCRalphabeta/CD19-depleted stem cell transplant. The V and J genes are TRBV5-1 and TRBJ2-7; 10 positions match TRBD1. This sequence was found in a girl aged 2-9 years with congenital amegakaryocytic thrombocytopenia, due to receive a stem cell transplant. The CDR3 nucleotides read TGCGCCAGCAGCTCGGGGGACAGGGGATACGAGCAGTACTTC. Translating it yields CASSSGDRGYEQYF.